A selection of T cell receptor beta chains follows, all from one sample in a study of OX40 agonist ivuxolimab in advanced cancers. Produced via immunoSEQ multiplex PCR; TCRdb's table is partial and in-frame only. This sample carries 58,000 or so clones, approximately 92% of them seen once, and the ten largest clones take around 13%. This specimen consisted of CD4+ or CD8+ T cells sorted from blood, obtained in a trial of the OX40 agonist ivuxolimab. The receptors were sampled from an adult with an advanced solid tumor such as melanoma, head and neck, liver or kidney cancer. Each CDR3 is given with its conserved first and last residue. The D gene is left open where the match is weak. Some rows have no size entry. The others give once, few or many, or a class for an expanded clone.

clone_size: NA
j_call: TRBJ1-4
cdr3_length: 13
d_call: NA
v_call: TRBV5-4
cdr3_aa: CASSFRGGEKLFF
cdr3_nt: TGTGCCAGCAGCTTCCGGGGTGGTGAAAAACTGTTTTTT

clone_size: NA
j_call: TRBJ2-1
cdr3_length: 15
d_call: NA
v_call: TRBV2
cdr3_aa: CASSPDWSSYNEQFF
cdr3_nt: TGTGCCAGCAGTCCAGACTGGAGTTCCTACAATGAGCAGTTCTTC

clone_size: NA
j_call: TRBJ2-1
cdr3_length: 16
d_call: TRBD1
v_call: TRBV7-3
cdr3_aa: CASSLIGRYRGSEQFF
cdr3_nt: TGTGCCAGCAGCTTAATAGGGCGATACAGGGGGAGTGAGCAGTTCTTC

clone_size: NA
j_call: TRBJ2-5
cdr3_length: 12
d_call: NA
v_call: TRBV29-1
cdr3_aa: CSVVAPSETQYF
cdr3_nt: TGCAGCGTTGTGGCGCCGTCAGAGACCCAGTACTTC

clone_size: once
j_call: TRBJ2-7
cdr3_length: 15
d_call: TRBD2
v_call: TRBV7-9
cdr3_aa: CASSLRTSVTYEQYF
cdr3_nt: TGTGCCAGCAGCTTAAGGACTAGCGTCACCTACGAGCAGTACTTC

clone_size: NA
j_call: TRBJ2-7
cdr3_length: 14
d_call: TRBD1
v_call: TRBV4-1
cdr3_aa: CASSFGTGGYEQYF
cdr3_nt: TGCGCCAGCAGCTTTGGGACAGGGGGCTACGAGCAGTACTTC

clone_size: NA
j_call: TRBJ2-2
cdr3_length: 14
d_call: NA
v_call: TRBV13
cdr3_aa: CASSLVRDTGELFF
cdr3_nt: TGTGCCAGCAGCTTAGTGCGAGACACCGGGGAGCTGTTTTTT

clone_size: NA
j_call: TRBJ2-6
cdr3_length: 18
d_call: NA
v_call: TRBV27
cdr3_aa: CASTLRTPLHSGANVLTF
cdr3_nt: TGTGCCAGCACCTTAAGGACACCCCTCCACTCTGGGGCCAACGTCCTGACTTTC

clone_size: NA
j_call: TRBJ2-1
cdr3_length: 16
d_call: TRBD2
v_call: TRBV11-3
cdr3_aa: CASSLDGLAGYNEQFF
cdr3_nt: TGTGCCAGCAGCTTAGACGGACTAGCGGGGTACAATGAGCAGTTCTTC

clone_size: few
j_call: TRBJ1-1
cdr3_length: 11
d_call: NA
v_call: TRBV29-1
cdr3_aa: CSVLGHTEAFF
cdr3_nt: TGCAGCGTTCTGGGTCACACTGAAGCTTTCTTT

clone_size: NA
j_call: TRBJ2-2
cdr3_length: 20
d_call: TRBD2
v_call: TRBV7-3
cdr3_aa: CASSPNAGPSGGPRTGELFF
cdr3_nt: TGTGCCAGCAGCCCTAACGCAGGGCCTAGCGGGGGACCGAGGACCGGGGAGCTGTTTTTT

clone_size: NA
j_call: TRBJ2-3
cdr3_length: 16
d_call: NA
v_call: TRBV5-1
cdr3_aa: CASSLEDSTFTDTQYF
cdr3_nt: TGCGCCAGCAGCTTGGAGGACTCAACCTTCACAGATACGCAGTATTTT

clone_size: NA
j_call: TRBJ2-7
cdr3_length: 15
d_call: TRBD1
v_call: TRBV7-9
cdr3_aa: CASSPDRTNSYEQYF
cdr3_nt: TGTGCCAGCAGCCCGGACAGGACAAACTCCTACGAGCAGTACTTC

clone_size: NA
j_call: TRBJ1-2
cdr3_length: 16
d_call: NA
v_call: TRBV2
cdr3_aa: CASSERYTLKVYGYTF
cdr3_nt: TGTGCCAGCAGTGAAAGGTACACCTTGAAAGTCTATGGCTACACCTTC

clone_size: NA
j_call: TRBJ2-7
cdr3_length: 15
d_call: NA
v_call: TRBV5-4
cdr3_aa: CASSFGPYSSYEQYF
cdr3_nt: TGTGCCAGCAGCTTCGGCCCGTATAGCTCCTACGAGCAGTACTTC

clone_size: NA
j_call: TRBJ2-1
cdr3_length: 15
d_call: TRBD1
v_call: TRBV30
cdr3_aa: CAWSDPGTVYNEQFF
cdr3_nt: TGTGCCTGGAGCGACCCCGGGACAGTCTACAATGAGCAGTTCTTC

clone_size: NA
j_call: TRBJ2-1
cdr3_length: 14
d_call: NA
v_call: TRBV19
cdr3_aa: CASSIERENNEQFF
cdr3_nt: TGTGCCAGTAGTATAGAAAGGGAAAATAATGAGCAGTTCTTC

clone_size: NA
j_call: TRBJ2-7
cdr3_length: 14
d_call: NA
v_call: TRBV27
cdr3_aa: CASSLSLGWGEQYF
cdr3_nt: TGTGCCAGCAGTTTATCGCTTGGGTGGGGAGAGCAGTACTTC

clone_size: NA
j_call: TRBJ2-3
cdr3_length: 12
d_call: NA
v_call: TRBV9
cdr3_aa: CASSLTGDTQYF
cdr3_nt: TGTGCCAGCAGCCTCACTGGGGATACGCAGTATTTT

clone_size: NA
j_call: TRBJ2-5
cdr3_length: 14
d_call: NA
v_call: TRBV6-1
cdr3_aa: CASSDGAPQETQYF
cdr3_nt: TGTGCCAGCAGTGACGGCGCGCCTCAAGAGACCCAGTACTTC

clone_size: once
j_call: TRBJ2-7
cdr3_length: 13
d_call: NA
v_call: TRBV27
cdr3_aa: CASSFSGSWEQYF
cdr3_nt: TGTGCCAGCAGTTTTTCAGGAAGTTGGGAGCAGTACTTC

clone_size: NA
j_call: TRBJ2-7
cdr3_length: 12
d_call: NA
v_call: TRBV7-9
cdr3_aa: CASSDLTYEQYF
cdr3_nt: TGTGCCAGCAGCGATCTCACGTACGAGCAGTACTTC

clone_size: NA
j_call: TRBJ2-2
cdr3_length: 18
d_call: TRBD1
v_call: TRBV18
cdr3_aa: CASSPYPFGQGSTGELFF
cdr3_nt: TGTGCCAGCTCACCATACCCTTTTGGACAGGGGTCCACCGGGGAGCTGTTTTTT

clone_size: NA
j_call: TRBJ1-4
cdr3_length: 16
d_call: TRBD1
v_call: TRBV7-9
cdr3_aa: CASSELGQGFVEKLFF
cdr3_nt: TGTGCCAGCAGCGAGTTGGGACAGGGGTTTGTCGAAAAACTGTTTTTT

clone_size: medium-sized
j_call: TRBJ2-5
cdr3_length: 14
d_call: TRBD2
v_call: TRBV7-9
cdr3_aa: CASSPHGGLETQYF
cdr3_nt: TGTGCCAGCAGTCCTCACGGGGGGTTGGAGACCCAGTACTTC